The next 8 T cell receptor beta chains were all read from a single sample in a study of blood T cells in healthy people across ages. A second PCR of roughly 7 to 11 cycles used a sample-barcoded 5' primer and a J-beta primer mix. Each CDR3 protein is one row after TCRdb ran MiXCR on the 5' RACE reads. The repertoire has fewer than 1.5 million distinct CDR3 sequences, around two fifths of them found once; the top ten carry under 8%. Sequences were obtained from blood. The receptors originated from a woman aged 18-35 years in good health.

This chain's CDR3 is CASSLPGLAGADNEQFF. CDR3 sequence (DNA): TGTGCCAGCAGCCTCCCGGGACTAGCGGGGGCCGACAATGAGCAGTTCTTC. V and J are TRBV3-1 and TRBJ2-1; TRBD2 aligns across 14 bases. J was trimmed by 5 bases and V by 4 bases; bases with no gene match: 7. Germline values: CDR1 LGHDT, CDR2 YNNKEL (reference sequence). There are 17 residues in the CDR3.

The J gene is TRBJ1-2, the V gene TRBV20-1; TRBD1 is a possible D gene (5 bases). The CDR3 contains 13 residues. The V gene's germline CDR1 is DFQATT and CDR2 SNEGSKA (reference sequence). The V end was cut by 6 bases, the J end by 6 bases, with 17 bases between. The CDR3 bases are TGCAGTGCGAGAAGTGGCGGGGCCAATGGCTACACCTTC. Protein: CSARSGGANGYTF.

The chain carries TRBV6-5 and TRBJ1-4; D is perhaps TRBD1 (6 bases). The CDR3 spans 16 residues. V lost 6 bases to trimming and J lost 0 bases, with 14 bases between them. Germline CDR1 and CDR2: MNHEY and SVGAGI. The CDR3 nucleotides read TGTGCCAGCAGGTTCACAGGGAGAGCAACTAATGAAAAACTGTTTTTT. The encoded protein is CASRFTGRATNEKLFF.

This chain connects TRBV6-1 to TRBJ2-3; D not resolved. Trimming cost V 6 bases and J 7 bases, with 17 bases left between them. CDR3 length: 14 residues. Germline V gene data show CDR1 as MNHNS and CDR2 as SASEGT. This chain's CDR3 is CASRVFKAVNTQYF. In DNA form, the CDR3 reads TGTGCCAGCAGGGTCTTCAAGGCCGTAAATACGCAGTATTTT.

The J gene is TRBJ2-7, the V gene TRBV5-6; D not certain. V lost 3 bases, J lost 3 bases, and 13 bases lay in between. The germline gives CDR1 SGHDT, CDR2 YYEEEE. The CDR3 is 14 residues long. The CDR3 sequence is CASSSRTEYYEQYF. The CDR3, as DNA: TGTGCCAGCAGCTCACGGACGGAGTACTACGAGCAGTACTTC.

Only a few counts were recorded for this clonotype. The chain uses TRBV7-2 and TRBJ2-7; D not resolved. Trimming left V 5 bases short and J 2 bases short, with 13 bases between. This CDR3 is 14 amino acids long. Germline V lookup: CDR1 SGHTA, CDR2 FQGNSA. The CDR3 loop reads CASSAHGTPYEQYF. CDR3 DNA: TGTGCCAGCAGCGCACACGGTACCCCCTACGAGCAGTACTTC.

This clonotype was counted a few times. The gene calls are TRBV7-9 and TRBJ2-1, with D tentatively TRBD1 (5 bases). Germline loops: CDR1 SEHNR, CDR2 FQNEAQ (reference sequence). The CDR3 spans 15 residues. V was shortened by 0 bases and J by 6 bases, with 12 bases between the two germline ends. CDR3 region: CASSLARVLSNEQFF. The CDR3 nucleotides read TGTGCCAGCAGCTTAGCCAGGGTCTTGAGCAATGAGCAGTTCTTC.

This chain connects TRBV7-6 to TRBJ2-7; D call uncertain. From germline, CDR1 is SGHVS and CDR2 FNYEAQ. V was trimmed by 5 bases and J by 3 bases, leaving 11 bases between them. This CDR3 is 13 amino acids long. The CDR3: CASSPQPLYEQYF. Here the CDR3 DNA reads TGTGCCAGCAGCCCCCAACCCCTCTACGAGCAGTACTTC. The full variable domain, in which reference TRBV7-6 and TRBJ2-7 provide the parts outside the CDR3, is GAGVSQSPRYKVTKRGQDVALRCDPISGHVSLYWYRQALGQGPEFLTYFNYEAQQDKSGLPNDRFSAERPEGSISTLTIQRTEQRDSAMYRCASSPQPLYEQYFGPGTRLTVT.